This entry lists 11 T cell receptor beta chains sequenced from one sample in a study of beta chain features in type 1 diabetes. Notes on the study in general: People with Type 1 diabetes carried modestly yet significantly shorter TCRB CDR3s in all four CD4+ subsets.

TCRB transcripts that were expressed got sequenced, as all of the isolated RNA had been reverse transcribed. Using immunoSEQ multiplex PCR, the repertoire was profiled, and TCRdb retains in-frame clones only, with some absent. The profile shows under 300,000 clones, 14% of them singletons. The antigens of these receptors remain unknown. The material sequenced was naive CD4+ T cells from blood. The source of these receptors is a young man with type 1 diabetes.

This clone was counted between two and nine times. V is TRBV5-1 and J is TRBJ2-3; 12 bases match TRBD2. The CDR3 is made up of 16 amino acids. The V gene's germline CDR1 is SGHRS and CDR2 YFSETQ. V shed 4 bases, J shed 2 bases, and the junction held 5 bases outside the gene matches. The CDR3 sequence: CASSRTSGDSTDTQYF. In DNA form, the CDR3 reads TGCGCCAGCAGCCGGACTAGCGGGGATTCCACAGATACGCAGTATTTT.

The chain joins TRBV27 to TRBJ2-3, with 7 nucleotides matching TRBD2. Germline values: CDR1 MNHEY, CDR2 SMNVEV (reference sequence). The CDR3 covers 14 residues. V was clipped by 2 bases and J by 4 bases; unmatched bases: 3. CDR3 loop: CASSLAGEADTQYF. The DNA of the CDR3 is TGTGCCAGCAGTTTAGCGGGAGAGGCAGATACGCAGTATTTT.

The gene calls are TRBV7-2 and TRBJ2-1; the match to TRBD1 covers 11 bases. CDR3 size: 18 residues. After removal of 3 bases from V and 2 bases from J, the junction contained 9 bases not matched to a gene. Germline assignment: CDR1 SGHTA and CDR2 FQGNSA. CDR3 sequence: CASSFRDRGFGTYNEQFF. In nucleotides, the CDR3 is TGTGCCAGCAGCTTCCGGGACAGGGGGTTCGGTACCTACAATGAGCAGTTCTTC.

The rearrangement uses TRBV15 and TRBJ2-1, with D perhaps matching TRBD2 (6 bases). V shed 0 bases and J shed 11 bases, with 20 bases lying between them. Germline V gene data show CDR1 as LNHNV and CDR2 as YYDKDF (reference sequence). The CDR3 consists of 16 residues. In DNA, the CDR3 is TGTGCCACCAGCAGAGAAACCGGGACTCCTCTCCACAAGCAGTTCTTC. Translation gives CATSRETGTPLHKQFF.

This clone was observed a few times. The J gene is TRBJ1-1, the V gene TRBV5-1; 7 bases fit TRBD1. CDR1 and CDR2 (germline): SGHRS, YFSETQ. CDR3 length: 16 residues. V dropped 3 bases and J dropped 1; count of bases not matched to a gene: 9. As DNA, the CDR3 is TGCGCCAGCAGCTCCCGACAGGGAGCAGGGAACACTGAAGCTTTCTTT. This sequence encodes CASSSRQGAGNTEAFF.

Worth noting for this clone: This CDR3 is also generated by other DNA sequences in the sample. The gene calls are TRBV30 and TRBJ1-6; D remains unclear. Germline V gives CDR1 GTSNPN, CDR2 SVGIG (reference sequence). This CDR3 has 17 residues. The V and J ends lost 0 bases and 0 bases respectively, with 12 bases between them. CDR3 region: CAWSVGRTSSYNSPLHF. The DNA for the CDR3 is TGTGCCTGGAGTGTAGGGAGGACCAGCTCCTATAATTCACCCCTCCACTTT.

This clone was observed a few times. V is TRBV6-5 and J is TRBJ2-7; unclear D gene. V lost 6 bases and J lost 4, with 10 bases in between. Germline-derived CDR1 and CDR2 are MNHEY and SVGAGI. The CDR3 contains 12 residues. For the CDR3, the DNA is TGTGCCAGCAGCCCGCGAGGATACGAGCAGTACTTC. Its protein is CASSPRGYEQYF.

This clone has more than one count but fewer than ten. The chain carries TRBV11-2 and TRBJ2-7; D remains ambiguous. CDR3 length: 17 residues. The V end was cut by 7 bases, the J end by 4 bases, with 26 bases between. Germline CDR1 is SGHAT and CDR2 is FQNNGV. The CDR3 spells CASNTMGSLTHSYEQYF. DNA of the CDR3: TGTGCCAGCAACACCATGGGCAGCCTCACCCATTCATACGAGCAGTACTTC.

This clone was detected only a few times. The rearrangement joins TRBV5-4 to TRBJ2-7, with D tentatively TRBD2 (5 bases). In germline, CDR1 is SGHNT, CDR2 YYREEE (reference sequence). This CDR3 region has 16 residues. V lost 0 bases and J lost 5, with 18 bases in between. CDR3 residues: CASSLAPGWELDEQYF. As DNA, the CDR3 is TGTGCCAGCAGCTTGGCCCCTGGCTGGGAGCTGGACGAGCAGTACTTC.

The sample holds a few counts of this clone. This chain links TRBV30 with TRBJ1-5, with TRBD1 matching over 7 bases. This CDR3 contains 15 residues. Trimming cost V 1 base and J 3 bases; bases outside gene matches: 6. Germline assignment: CDR1 GTSNPN and CDR2 SVGIG (reference sequence). The CDR3 spells CAWSGRDSINQPQHF. DNA for the CDR3: TGTGCCTGGAGTGGTCGGGACAGTATCAATCAGCCCCAGCATTTT.

This chain joins TRBV30 and TRBJ1-1, with D possibly being TRBD1 (5 bases). V shed 7 bases and J shed 5 bases, with 14 bases lying between them. Germline-derived CDR1 and CDR2 are GTSNPN and SVGIG (reference sequence). The CDR3 runs to 12 residues. The CDR3 loop is CASTGGQTEAFF. The CDR3 DNA sequence: TGTGCCTCAACGGGAGGACAAACTGAAGCTTTCTTT.